A selection of T cell receptor beta chains follows, all from one sample in a study of T cells in Graves' hyperthyroidism and ophthalmopathy. One entry per CDR3 protein, called by TCRdb with MiXCR from the multiplex PCR reads. The table includes fewer than 650,000 distinct CDR3 sequences, approximately 15% detected once. Sequenced sample: blood. Receptors originate from a woman aged 30 to 39 with Graves' hyperthyroidism that later progressed to Graves' ophthalmopathy. CDR3s include the opening cysteine and the closing phenylalanine or tryptophan. Each record gives: CDR3 protein, CDR3 DNA, J gene, D gene, V gene, clone size. The D gene is left open where the match is weak. Not every row has a clone size; where given, it reads once, few, many or a size class.

cdr3_aa: CASSSGQGDQPQHF
cdr3_nt: TGTGCCAGCAGTTCGGGACAGGGGGATCAGCCCCAGCATTTT
j_call: TRBJ1-5
d_call: TRBD1
v_call: TRBV12-3/TRBV12-4
clone_size: many

cdr3_aa: CASSFKGTSGYNEQFF
cdr3_nt: TGTGCCAGCAGTTTTAAGGGGACTAGTGGATACAATGAGCAGTTCTTC
j_call: TRBJ2-1
d_call: TRBD2
v_call: TRBV12-3/TRBV12-4
clone_size: .

cdr3_aa: CASSPQQGQTDTQYF
cdr3_nt: TGTGCCAGCTCACCTCAACAGGGCCAGACAGATACGCAGTATTTT
j_call: TRBJ2-3
d_call: .
v_call: TRBV18
clone_size: .

cdr3_aa: CASRDTNGYGYTF
cdr3_nt: TGTGCCAGCAGGGACACGAATGGCTATGGCTACACCTTC
j_call: TRBJ1-2
d_call: .
v_call: TRBV12-3/TRBV12-4
clone_size: many

cdr3_aa: CASSPPLSGALGEQYF
cdr3_nt: TGCGCCAGCAGCCCACCCCTTAGCGGTGCCCTTGGAGAGCAGTACTTC
j_call: TRBJ2-7
d_call: .
v_call: TRBV5-1
clone_size: many

cdr3_aa: CASSPPMRDGRFPDTQYF
cdr3_nt: TGTGCCAGCTCACCACCGATGCGGGACGGAAGGTTCCCAGATACGCAGTATTTT
j_call: TRBJ2-3
d_call: .
v_call: TRBV18
clone_size: many

cdr3_aa: CATSRDEGGAYEQYF
cdr3_nt: TGTGCCACCAGCAGAGACGAGGGAGGGGCCTACGAGCAGTACTTC
j_call: TRBJ2-7
d_call: TRBD2
v_call: TRBV15
clone_size: many

cdr3_aa: CASSPLTAPNEQFF
cdr3_nt: TGTGCCAGCAGCCCCCTGACTGCCCCCAATGAGCAGTTCTTC
j_call: TRBJ2-1
d_call: .
v_call: TRBV7-2
clone_size: many

cdr3_aa: CASSQNLGLSGETQYF
cdr3_nt: TGTGCCAGCAGCCAAAACCTGGGGCTTTCGGGAGAGACCCAGTACTTC
j_call: TRBJ2-5
d_call: .
v_call: TRBV3-1
clone_size: few

cdr3_aa: CASSEAGQLRQETQYF
cdr3_nt: TGTGCCAGCAGTGAGGCTGGACAGCTCAGACAAGAGACCCAGTACTTC
j_call: TRBJ2-5
d_call: .
v_call: TRBV6-1
clone_size: many

cdr3_aa: CASSRQSRNYGNTF
cdr3_nt: TGTGCCAGCAGCCGCCAGAGTCGTAACTATGGCAACACCTTC
j_call: TRBJ1-2
d_call: .
v_call: TRBV3-1
clone_size: .

cdr3_aa: CSARGFALSSYEQYF
cdr3_nt: TGCAGTGCTAGGGGCTTTGCGCTGAGCTCCTACGAGCAGTACTTC
j_call: TRBJ2-7
d_call: .
v_call: TRBV20-1
clone_size: many

cdr3_aa: CAISWGQGSTNEKLFF
cdr3_nt: TGTGCCATCAGTTGGGGACAGGGCTCAACTAATGAAAAACTGTTTTTT
j_call: TRBJ1-4
d_call: TRBD1
v_call: TRBV10-3
clone_size: many

cdr3_aa: CASSLLTGGELFF
cdr3_nt: TGCGCCAGCAGCCTGTTAACGGGCGGGGAGCTGTTTTTT
j_call: TRBJ2-2
d_call: .
v_call: TRBV5-1
clone_size: .

cdr3_aa: CAWRKDTNSPLHF
cdr3_nt: TGTGCCTGGAGAAAGGACACAAATTCACCCCTCCACTTT
j_call: TRBJ1-6
d_call: .
v_call: TRBV30
clone_size: .

cdr3_aa: CASSYGQNNSPLHF
cdr3_nt: TGTGCCAGCAGTTACGGTCAGAATAATTCACCCCTCCACTTT
j_call: TRBJ1-6
d_call: .
v_call: TRBV6-5
clone_size: few

cdr3_aa: CASSLRAPLAGSTDTQYF
cdr3_nt: TGTGCCAGCAGTTTACGAGCCCCACTAGCGGGAAGCACAGATACGCAGTATTTT
j_call: TRBJ2-3
d_call: TRBD2
v_call: TRBV27
clone_size: few

cdr3_aa: CASSPRTASYNEQFF
cdr3_nt: TGTGCCAGCAGCCCGCGGACAGCCTCCTACAATGAGCAGTTCTTC
j_call: TRBJ2-1
d_call: .
v_call: TRBV7-8
clone_size: many

cdr3_aa: CAISETVRGPNEQYF
cdr3_nt: TGTGCCATCAGTGAGACGGTCCGGGGGCCGAACGAGCAGTACTTC
j_call: TRBJ2-7
d_call: .
v_call: TRBV10-3
clone_size: many

cdr3_aa: CASSLRDSISSTDTQYF
cdr3_nt: TGTGCCAGCAGCTTGCGTGACAGCATCTCTAGCACAGATACGCAGTATTTT
j_call: TRBJ2-3
d_call: .
v_call: TRBV7-8
clone_size: once

cdr3_aa: CSVGRAFGETQYF
cdr3_nt: TGCAGCGTTGGCAGGGCTTTTGGAGAGACCCAGTACTTC
j_call: TRBJ2-5
d_call: .
v_call: TRBV29-1
clone_size: many

cdr3_aa: CASSLAAWESSSYNEQFF
cdr3_nt: TGCGCCAGCAGCTTGGCGGCGTGGGAGTCCAGCTCCTACAATGAGCAGTTCTTC
j_call: TRBJ2-1
d_call: .
v_call: TRBV5-1
clone_size: many

cdr3_aa: CASSLGQRSTGYGYTF
cdr3_nt: TGTGCCAGCAGTTTGGGACAGCGATCCACTGGCTATGGCTACACCTTC
j_call: TRBJ1-2
d_call: TRBD1
v_call: TRBV12-3/TRBV12-4
clone_size: many

cdr3_aa: CAYGTENQPQHF
cdr3_nt: TGTGCCTATGGGACGGAGAATCAGCCCCAGCATTTT
j_call: TRBJ1-5
d_call: .
v_call: TRBV30
clone_size: many

cdr3_aa: CAISESALDTTYEQYF
cdr3_nt: TGTGCCATCAGTGAGTCAGCTTTGGACACGACCTACGAGCAGTACTTC
j_call: TRBJ2-7
d_call: .
v_call: TRBV10-3
clone_size: many

cdr3_aa: CASSSGLAGEIGELFF
cdr3_nt: TGTGCCAGCAGTTCAGGACTAGCGGGAGAGATCGGGGAGCTGTTTTTT
j_call: TRBJ2-2
d_call: TRBD2
v_call: TRBV12-3/TRBV12-4
clone_size: many

cdr3_aa: CASSEEYVPKTAEQYF
cdr3_nt: TGTGCCAGCAGTGAAGAGTACGTGCCCAAAACTGCCGAGCAGTACTTC
j_call: TRBJ2-7
d_call: .
v_call: TRBV6-1
clone_size: many

cdr3_aa: CASSSRQGPYEQYF
cdr3_nt: TGTGCCAGCAGTTCGAGACAGGGACCCTACGAGCAGTACTTC
j_call: TRBJ2-7
d_call: TRBD1
v_call: TRBV27
clone_size: many

cdr3_aa: CGLTGGTNEKLFF
cdr3_nt: TGCGGCCTCACTGGGGGAACTAATGAAAAACTGTTTTTT
j_call: TRBJ1-4
d_call: .
v_call: TRBV20-1
clone_size: .

cdr3_aa: CASNQHGNEQFF
cdr3_nt: TGTGCCAGCAACCAGCACGGCAATGAGCAGTTCTTC
j_call: TRBJ2-1
d_call: .
v_call: TRBV7-9
clone_size: many

cdr3_aa: CASSLALDNEKLFF
cdr3_nt: TGTGCCAGCAGTTTAGCGCTGGACAATGAAAAACTGTTTTTT
j_call: TRBJ1-4
d_call: .
v_call: TRBV12-3/TRBV12-4
clone_size: many

cdr3_aa: CASSLNNPGLSTSEQFF
cdr3_nt: TGTGCCAGCAGCTTAAACAATCCGGGACTCAGTACAAGTGAGCAGTTCTTC
j_call: TRBJ2-1
d_call: .
v_call: TRBV11-3
clone_size: many

cdr3_aa: CASSLGLAETQYF
cdr3_nt: TGTGCCAGCAGCTTAGGTCTAGCCGAGACCCAGTACTTC
j_call: TRBJ2-5
d_call: .
v_call: TRBV7-8
clone_size: many